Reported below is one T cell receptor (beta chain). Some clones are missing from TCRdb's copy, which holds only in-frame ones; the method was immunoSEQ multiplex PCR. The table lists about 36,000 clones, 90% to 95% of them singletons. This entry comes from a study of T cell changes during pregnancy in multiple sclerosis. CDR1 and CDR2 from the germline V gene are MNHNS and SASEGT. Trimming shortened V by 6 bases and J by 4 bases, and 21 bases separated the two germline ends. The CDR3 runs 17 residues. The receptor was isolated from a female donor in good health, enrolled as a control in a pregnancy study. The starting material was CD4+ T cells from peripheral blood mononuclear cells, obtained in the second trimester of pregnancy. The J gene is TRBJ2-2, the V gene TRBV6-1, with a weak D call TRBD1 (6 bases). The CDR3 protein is CASRENRANVVTGELFF. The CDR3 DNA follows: TGTGCCAGCAGGGAAAACAGGGCGAATGTGGTCACCGGGGAGCTGTTTTTT.